This entry concerns a single T cell receptor beta chain. CDR1 is SGHRS, CDR2 YFSETQ, per germline. The CDR3 has 15 amino acids. V lost 0 bases to trimming and J lost 8 bases, with 17 bases between them. Authors' data handling: By means of reference gene primer amplification, nucleated cell counts were estimated. The protocol was immunoSEQ multiplex PCR, while the TCRdb copy is restricted to in-frame clones and leaves out a portion. That table furnishes V, J and clone size, whereas the DNA furnished D and trimming. The table includes 320,000 or so clones, about 85% detected once. This entry comes from a study of blood T cell repertoires in COVID-19. Study overall: The samples span acute and convalescent COVID-19 from the United States, Italy and Spain.

All exposed participants met a person with COVID-19 within 2 weeks before entering the study. The specimen sequenced was PBMCs or T cells enriched from blood (not recorded which). This sequence was found in a woman aged 25 to 45 who had been exposed to COVID-19. The chain employs TRBV5-1 and TRBJ1-2, with D maybe TRBD1 (5 bases). CDR3 protein: CASSLAVGTTYGYTF. The CDR3 DNA reads as TGCGCCAGCAGCTTGGCAGTCGGGACTACCTACGGCTACACCTTC.